This T cell receptor beta chain was recorded in a study of T-cell reconstitution after alpha-beta-depleted transplantation in children. For TCRbeta, the library was prepared with unique molecular identifiers. TCRdb itself ran the PCR reads through MiXCR, one entry per CDR3 protein. The repertoire holds 200,000 to 300,000 distinct CDR3 sequences, about 23% seen once, with over 2.5% in the top ten. V was cut by 5 bases and J by 3 bases, with 14 bases left in between. The CDR3 runs to 13 residues. The germline V gene encodes CDR1 GTSNPN and CDR2 SVGIG (reference sequence). The chain carries TRBV30 and TRBJ2-7, with TRBD1 as a possible D gene (6 bases). The sequence derives from a girl aged 2 to 10 with Fanconi anemia, due to receive a stem cell transplant. The sample in question was PBMCs, obtained before TCRalphabeta/CD19-depleted stem cell transplant. The CDR3 nucleotides read TGTGCCTGGCAGTGGATAGGGGGCTACGAGCAGTACTTC. Its protein is CAWQWIGGYEQYF.